The T cell receptor beta chain described here comes from a study of blood T cell repertoires in COVID-19. In the study overall: Whether acute or convalescent, the COVID-19 samples came from the United States, Italy and Spain. Sources were T cells, B-cell-depleted T cells, or PBMCs; the material itself was cDNA or gDNA.

The germline V gene encodes CDR1 LNHDA and CDR2 SQIVND (reference sequence). The CDR3 runs to 15 residues. J lost 6 bases, V lost 2 bases, and 5 bases had no gene match. Those enrolled in Seattle joined during active infection and were followed longitudinally afterward. Method: immunoSEQ multiplex PCR; TCRdb's copy keeps in-frame clones and lacks some. This table holds over 150,000 clones, around nine tenths found once. The sequencing sample was made of peripheral blood. The chain combines TRBV19 with TRBJ2-1; 9 nucleotides align to TRBD2. The origin of this receptor is a woman in her sixties or seventies with COVID-19, enrolled during active disease. The CDR3 protein is CASSIISGGFNEQFF. The CDR3 DNA is TGTGCCAGTAGTATAATTAGCGGGGGCTTCAATGAGCAGTTCTTC.